The 21 T cell receptor beta chains presented below share a single source sample, sequenced in a study of T cells in women clearing cervical HPV infection. Clones were sequenced by immunoSEQ multiplex PCR, and TCRdb holds only the in-frame ones, with some missing. The sample table sets out roughly 30,000 clones. Sequenced sample: blood buffy coat. These receptors all stem from a woman between 18 and 69 years old with a cervical HPV16 infection that either progressed to CIN3+ or cleared (not recorded which).

Concerning this clone: The DNA ends 3 residues before the CDR3 does, and the rest of the CDR3 is filled in from the germline J gene. This chain connects TRBV19 to TRBJ2-4; 10 positions match TRBD1. The germline V gene has CDR1 LNHDA and CDR2 SQIVND (reference sequence). This CDR3 comprises 15 residues. The CDR3 DNA, read in part, is TGTGCCAGTAGTATTTCACCGGGACAGGGGTATGGT. Protein product: CASSISPGQGYG. The whole CDR3 reads CASSISPGQGYGQYF.

Details on this clone: The DNA ends 3 residues before the CDR3 does, and the rest of the CDR3 is filled in from the germline J gene. The same CDR3 is also encoded by other DNA sequences in this sample. This chain links TRBV20-1 with TRBJ1-2, with unresolved D. The CDR3 contains 13 residues. The germline V gene encodes CDR1 DFQATT and CDR2 SNEGSKA (reference sequence). V was pared by 5 bases and J by 6 bases, with 16 bases between. CDR3 DNA, as far as it was read: TGCAGTGCTCACCTGACGGCGGTCCATGGC. Encoded protein: CSAHLTAVHG. The CDR3 in its entirety is CSAHLTAVHGYTF.

The CDR3 spells CSAKQGAAVDEKLFF. The CDR3 bases that were read are TGCAGTGCTAAACAGGGGGCTGCGGTAGATGAAAAA. The V and J genes are TRBV20-1 and TRBJ1-4; 9 bases agree with TRBD1. With the read ending 3 residues before the CDR3 end, the germline J gene is used to fill in that end. There are 15 residues in the CDR3. Unmatched junction bases numbered 9, after V lost 4 bases and J lost 6 bases. Germline CDR1 reads DFQATT; CDR2 reads SNEGSKA (reference sequence).

Concerning this clone itself: The read ends 3 residues shy of where the CDR3 ends; the end is completed using the germline J gene. J is TRBJ2-1 and V is TRBV12-5; D unclear. The V end was cut by 4 bases, the J end by 7 bases, with 8 bases between. CDR1 is LGHNT and CDR2 is FRNRAP in the germline V gene. This CDR3 spans 12 amino acids. CDR3 residues: CASGYVGNEQFF. The CDR3 bases that were read are TGTGCTAGTGGTTACGTAGGGAATGAG.

Details on this clone: The sequence runs out 3 residues before the end of the CDR3; the remainder is reconstructed from the germline J gene. This chain connects TRBV2 to TRBJ2-7, with D tentatively TRBD2 (6 bases). Germline V gives CDR1 SNHLY, CDR2 FYNNEI. V was shortened by 6 bases and J by 3 bases, with 15 bases between the two germline ends. The CDR3 is made up of 14 amino acids. The CDR3 loop is CASRGGAGYYEQYF. The covered CDR3 bases are TGTGCCAGCAGGGGGGGAGCAGGGTACTACGAG.

Remarks on this clone: The read terminates 3 residues ahead of where the CDR3 ends, so the germline J gene completes it. The chain carries TRBV7-6 and TRBJ2-4; TRBD1 is a possible D gene (6 bases). The CDR3 is 15 residues long. Germline lookup yields CDR1 SGHVS and CDR2 FNYEAQ. The covered CDR3 bases are TGTGCCAGCAGTTATCGAGGGGGTCGGTTAGATGGT. The encoded protein is CASSYRGGRLDG. The full CDR3 reads CASSYRGGRLDGQYF.

Of note for this clone: The read halts 3 residues ahead of the CDR3 end, with the missing end drawn from the germline J gene. The V call is TRBV4-1, the J call TRBJ1-6; 7 positions match TRBD1. This CDR3 region has 16 residues. Trimming at V came to 1 base and at J to 7 bases, leaving 7 bases not matched to a gene. Germline V gene sequence: CDR1 MGHRA, CDR2 YSYEKL. Here the CDR3 reads CASSQGLRDRNSPLHF. The sequenced part of the CDR3 DNA is TGCGCCAGCAGCCAAGGACTCCGGGACAGAAATTCACCC.

With regard to this clone: The read comes to an end 3 residues before the CDR3 does, leaving the germline J gene to fill in the end. The V gene is TRBV18, the J gene TRBJ2-3; 11 bases align to TRBD1. This CDR3 has 18 amino acids. CDR1 and CDR2 from the germline V gene are KGHSH and LQKENI. This CDR3 reads CASSPPGQGGYSNQPQYF. The sequenced part of the CDR3 DNA is TGTGCCAGCTCACCGCCGGGACAGGGGGGATATAGCAATCAGCCG.

Points on this clone: The read is 3 residues too short to cover the CDR3 end, so that end is filled in from the germline J gene. This chain uses TRBV5-1 with TRBJ2-1; 7 positions agree with TRBD1. The CDR3 covers 14 residues. Trimming took 7 bases from V and 4 from J; bases not matched to a gene: 8. CDR1 and CDR2 from the germline V gene are SGHRS and YFSETQ. CDR3 region: CASSTGARYNEQFF. The CDR3 bases that were read are TGCGCCAGCTCCACAGGGGCGAGGTACAATGAG.

The sequenced part of the CDR3 DNA is TGTGCCAGCTCACCTGACAGAAATACG. It is translated as CASSPDRNT. The entire CDR3 sequence reads CASSPDRNTQYF. The V gene is TRBV18, the J gene TRBJ2-3; a weak D match, TRBD1 (5 bases). The read gets to within 3 residues of the CDR3 end, and the germline J gene fills in the rest. This CDR3 region has 12 residues. Germline CDR1 reads KGHSH; CDR2 reads LQKENI. The V end was cut by 3 bases, the J end by 7 bases, with 8 bases between.

A remark on this clone: Read sequence stops 3 residues before the CDR3 end, and the germline J gene provides the missing end. V and J are TRBV20-1 and TRBJ1-2; TRBD1 agrees at 8 bases. This CDR3 region has 13 residues. Germline CDR1 reads DFQATT; CDR2 reads SNEGSKA (reference sequence). V dropped 4 bases and J dropped 4; count of bases not matched to a gene: 5. The CDR3 is CSAMNRGIYGYTF. The sequenced part of the CDR3 DNA is TGCAGTGCTATGAACAGGGGGATCTATGGC.

Comment on this clone: The read ends 3 residues before the CDR3 terminus; that terminus is restored from the germline J gene. V is TRBV9 and J is TRBJ2-7; D is unresolved. V dropped 3 bases and J dropped 4 bases, with 17 bases sitting between them. The CDR3 sequence is 15 residues long. Germline CDR1 SGDLS, CDR2 YYNGEE. CDR3 DNA, as far as it was read: TGTGCCAGCAGCGCGAACACCGCCCCCCTTTACGAG. It codes for CASSANTAPLYE. Given in full, the CDR3 is CASSANTAPLYEQYF. Full variable domain (rest looked up from reference TRBV9 and TRBJ2-7): DSGVTQTPKHLITATGQRVTLRCSPRSGDLSVYWYQQSLDQGLQFLIQYYNGEERAKGNILERFSAQQFPDLHSELNLSSLELGDSALYFCASSANTAPLYEQYFGPGTRLTVT.

Note on this clone: From the germline J gene comes the end of the CDR3, since the read stops 3 residues before it. The rearrangement uses TRBV5-1 and TRBJ1-2, with D possibly TRBD1 on 5 matching bases. Germline assignment: CDR1 SGHRS and CDR2 YFSETQ. This CDR3 is built from 17 residues. Here the CDR3 reads CASSFGTGGIALETYTF. CDR3 bases read: TGCGCCAGCAGCTTTGGTACCGGGGGGATCGCGTTGGAGACC.

The DNA read from the CDR3 is TGTGCCAGTAGCGTTATAGGCGGGCAGGCGGGGGCTCAGCCG. Its protein is CASSVIGGQAGAQP. The complete CDR3 reads CASSVIGGQAGAQPQYF. This sequence joins TRBV19 and TRBJ2-3; weak D call: TRBD2 (7 bases). The missing CDR3 end, 3 residues past where the read stops, is filled in from the germline J gene. This CDR3 contains 17 residues. Germline lookup yields CDR1 LNHDA and CDR2 SQIVND (reference sequence).

As to this clone: The read halts 3 residues ahead of the CDR3 end, with the missing end drawn from the germline J gene. The V gene is TRBV5-1, the J gene TRBJ1-1, with TRBD1 as a possible D gene (5 bases). This CDR3 is 13 amino acids long. The germline V gene has CDR1 SGHRS and CDR2 YFSETQ. Trimming cost V 4 bases and J 4 bases, with 11 bases left between them. CDR3 DNA (partial): TGCGCCAGCAGCCTGTGGGGGGGCACTGAA. Translating it yields CASSLWGGTE. The whole CDR3 sequence reads CASSLWGGTEAFF.

On this clone itself: The CDR3 end lies 3 residues beyond the end of the read and is filled in from the germline J gene. V gene TRBV18 combines with J gene TRBJ2-7; 9 bases match TRBD2. The junction had 6 bases not matched to a gene; V was cut back by 4 bases and J by 5 bases. The CDR3 sequence is 14 residues long. Germline loops: CDR1 KGHSH, CDR2 LQKENI. The CDR3 DNA, read in part, is TGTGCCAGCTCACTTAGCGGGGGACAGAACGAG. Encoded protein: CASSLSGGQNE. The complete CDR3 sequence is CASSLSGGQNEQYF.

Remarks on this clone: The read comes to an end 3 residues before the CDR3 does, leaving the germline J gene to fill in the end. This chain uses TRBV20-1 with TRBJ2-7; TRBD1 matches 11 bases. V was pared by 3 bases and J by 2 bases, with 6 bases of the junction left unmatched. The CDR3 is made up of 15 amino acids. CDR1 is DFQATT, CDR2 SNEGSKA, per germline (reference sequence). The CDR3: CSASSGQGVPYEQYF. The sequenced part of the CDR3 DNA is TGCAGTGCTAGCTCGGGACAGGGGGTTCCCTACGAG.

Details on this clone: The read is 3 residues too short to cover the CDR3 end, so that end is filled in from the germline J gene. Other nucleotide sequences in the sample specify the same CDR3. The chain has TRBV4-1 and TRBJ1-3; TRBD1 is a possible D gene (6 bases). The CDR3 runs 17 residues. V gave up 4 bases and J gave up 1 base, with 17 bases separating them. From germline, CDR1 is MGHRA and CDR2 YSYEKL. The part of the CDR3 DNA that was read is TGCGCCAGCAGCCGCCTGGGGGCAGGGACATCTGGAAACACC. Encoded protein: CASSRLGAGTSGNT. The complete CDR3 protein is CASSRLGAGTSGNTIYF.

Worth noting for this clone: Coverage ceases 3 residues before the CDR3 finishes, and the germline J gene fills in the end. V usage is TRBV5-5 and J usage is TRBJ1-3; unclear D gene. The CDR3 spans 13 residues. V was pared by 1 base and J by 4 bases, with 6 bases between. Germline V gene lookup returns CDR1 SGHKS and CDR2 YYEKEE (reference sequence). The covered CDR3 bases are TGTGCCAGCAGCTTGTTTATAGGAAACACC. Its translation: CASSLFIGNT. The full CDR3 is CASSLFIGNTIYF. Combining the CDR3 with reference TRBV5-5 and TRBJ1-3 gives the whole variable domain DAGVTQSPTHLIKTRGQQVTLRCSPISGHKSVSWYQQVLGQGPQFIFQYYEKEERGRGNFPDRFSARQFPNYSSELNVNALLLGDSALYLCASSLFIGNTIYFGEGSWLTVV.

About this clone itself: The CDR3 end falls 3 residues outside the read, so it is completed with the germline J gene. The chain uses TRBV7-3 and TRBJ2-2, with 7 bases fitting TRBD1. CDR3 length: 13 residues. In germline, CDR1 is SGHTA, CDR2 FQGTGA. CDR3 amino acids: CASSQTGNSPLFF. Incomplete CDR3 DNA: TGTGCCAGCAGCCAGACAGGGAATTCACCG.

Remarks on this clone: The DNA ends 3 residues before the CDR3 does, and the rest of the CDR3 is filled in from the germline J gene. This rearrangement joins TRBV7-3 to TRBJ1-4, with D possibly being TRBD1 (6 bases). The CDR3 extends over 16 amino acids. CDR1 is SGHTA, CDR2 FQGTGA, per germline. CDR3 DNA, as far as it was read: TGTGCCAGCAGCTTAAATATCCAGGGGAGCAATTCACCA. It yields the protein CASSLNIQGSNSP. The whole CDR3 reads CASSLNIQGSNSPLFF.